A single sample gave rise to the 2 T cell receptor beta chains below, sequenced in a study of regulatory T cells. Broader study findings: In CD3G-deficient patients, conventional CD4+ T cells were enriched for hydrophobic CDR3 residues at positions 6 and 7.

Their antigens are not known. The primer mix had 52 TRBV and 13 TRBJ primers. Some clones are missing from TCRdb's copy, which holds only in-frame ones; the method was immunoSEQ multiplex PCR. The repertoire holds 32,000 or so clones, with less than 95% as singletons. Material: conventional CD4+ T cells sorted from blood. Source of these receptors: a person aged 18-35 years with CD3G deficiency.

The rearrangement links TRBV18 to TRBJ1-1, with no clear D. CDR3 length: 13 residues. V was shortened by 5 bases and J by 1 base, with 8 bases between the two germline ends. Germline V gene data show CDR1 as KGHSH and CDR2 as LQKENI. The DNA of the CDR3 is TGTGCCAGCTCAAGGGTGGGGAACACTGAAGCTTTCTTT. Translating it yields CASSRVGNTEAFF.

The chain links TRBV11-3 to TRBJ1-4; D is undetermined. V shed 5 bases and J shed 7 bases, with 14 bases lying between them. This CDR3 has 14 residues. The germline CDR1 and CDR2 sequences are SGHNT and YENEEA. As DNA, the CDR3 is TGTGCCAGCAGCCGACCCGGGTTAGGTGAAAAACTGTTTTTT. It translates to CASSRPGLGEKLFF.